This T cell receptor beta chain was profiled in a study of cytomegalovirus exposure and HLA in healthy donors (dated by TCRdb to about 2017). In the study overall: According to an earlier analysis of 587 of the donors, 150 million to 200 million T cells yielded roughly 100 million unique TCR beta sequences and about 280 Gb of sequence data. About 330 gigabases of sequencing data and around 80 million unique TCR sequences made up an early release that covered some 640 HLA-typed donors. Of the roughly 390 genotyped donors, 81% fell in the genetic ancestry cluster associated with self-reported Caucasian donors. The study was designed to test whether signatures of past pathogen exposure could be identified by cataloging public T cell receptors. Using immunosequencing, the study profiled T cell repertoires from 666 subjects and related those repertoires to cytomegalovirus serostatus. A separate validation cohort of 90 to 150 different subjects was used in addition to the approximately 610-subject first cohort. To predict cytomegalovirus infection status, the study brought together high-throughput TCR immunosequencing, statistical association of individual TCRs with disease status, and machine learning. To study patterns of TCR occurrence, a later analysis re-analyzed previously published TCR beta repertoires from just over 650 donors and added high-resolution HLA genotyping. In the later analysis, no new phenotypic data were used to find candidate immune exposures; instead, reliance was placed on TCR beta sequences and their occurrence across donors. An earlier analysis of roughly 580 of the donors used high-throughput TCR beta sequencing to judge whether each TCR beta V gene segment behaved as functional or pseudogenic. Donor age, sex, ethnicity and CMV serostatus were compiled alongside the repertoire data. In a later genetic analysis, genome-wide SNP genotypes for 398 of the 666 donors were used, and that subset was treated as a discovery cohort. Every discovery cohort repertoire had been produced on one sequencing platform. Class I and class II HLA loci were covered by the typing at four-digit resolution. The number of typed donors differed by locus: roughly 629-640 for A, B, C, DRB1 and DQB1; approximately 520 for DQA1; around 580 for DPA1; and 450 to 480 for DPB1. Several DR-DQ haplotypes were treated as single units for association and clustering because of strong linkage in the cohort. Among under 450 genotyped donors of the cohort, an average of about 240,000 unique TCR beta nucleotide sequences were sequenced per donor, about a sixth of them non-productive. Points the paper makes about the study in general: It was suggested by the authors that the approach could potentially be generalized to other disease states and immunological phenotypes. V-gene and J-gene trimming of TCR beta chains was associated with a missense DCLRE1C variant in a later genetic analysis, and the association was replicated in an independent cohort. Some IMGT-functional V segments, including TRBV6-2 and TRBV6-3, could not be distinguished by the 87-base-pair reads and were therefore excluded. The classifier was reported to diagnose cytomegalovirus status with high specificity and sensitivity in both the original cohort and the validation cohort. The study gave a list of some 150 TCR beta chains associated with cytomegalovirus. In an earlier analysis of a few hundred of the donors, most TCR beta V segments were observed in productive rearrangements about 90% or about 30% of the time, broadly matching IMGT annotations. According to a later analysis, most CMV-associated TCR beta chains appeared to be HLA-restricted, and the HLA associations seemed to be driven largely by CMV exposure. When HLA alleles, especially DR and DQ, strongly co-occurred, TCR associations were difficult to assign to individual alleles. Compared with equally common non-associated chains, HLA-associated TCR beta chains in a later analysis were more clonally expanded and had lower generation probabilities. Correlated functional status among segregating V segments might be attributable to linkage disequilibrium, but an unknown experimental factor could not be ruled out. A later genetic analysis reported fewer N-insertions in productive TCRs among donors in an Asian-associated ancestry cluster than the roughly 640-donor mean. At a false discovery rate of 0.05, a later analysis linked fewer than 20,000 TCR beta sequences to specific HLA alleles. In vitro tests confirmed that a few of the cytomegalovirus-associated TCR beta chains recognize cytomegalovirus antigens. A cluster of highly shared sequence variants was judged likely to be a technical artifact of the sequencing pipeline. Because counts were too low, seventeen rarely observed V segments, including chromosome 9 orphons, were left out of the earlier analysis of some 600 of the donors. A further reported finding was that TCR beta sequences accurately predicted the HLA-A and HLA-B alleles for most subjects in the first cohort. Presence/absence analyses assumed roughly uniform sequencing depth across donors, an assumption that may not hold. According to a later analysis, parvovirus B19, influenza, CMV and Epstein-Barr virus appeared linked to several top co-occurrence clusters. Most TCR sequences were seen in very few donors, while some public TCRs were found in many individuals. Because HLA typing was unavailable for some donors at each locus, only the typed subset was used in association tests. Only TCR beta chains were sequenced in this cohort, and the absence of alpha or paired-chain data limited detectable features. According to a later analysis, TCR association rates differed among HLA loci, with DRB1 alleles showing the most associated TCRs and HLA-C alleles showing the fewest. The only immune exposure information available for the cohort was CMV serostatus.

Libraries were constructed by the immunoSEQ multiplex PCR assay. The multiplex PCR relied on a mix of 60 forward primers for TCR Vbeta segments and 13 reverse primers for TCR Jbeta segments. The CDR3 region of rearranged TCR beta genes was amplified from genomic DNA with a multiplex PCR assay. Amplified TCR beta libraries were sequenced as 87-base-pair reads on the Illumina HiSeq System. The authors processed their data as follows. In a later analysis, approximately 74 million unique TCR beta chains were counted across the 650 to 700 repertoires, and approximately 11 million of these chains were shared by at least two donors. Raw reads were error-corrected and collapsed into unique sequences by a nearest-neighbor algorithm in which closely related sequences were merged to remove PCR and sequencing errors. To assign V, D and J gene segments, CDR3 sequences were aligned to IMGT reference sequences. For a sequence to be retained, a match of at least six nucleotides to both a V gene segment and a J gene segment was required. A rearrangement was called productive if the CDR3 had no stop codons and remained in frame with V and J, and every other rearrangement was called non-productive. CDR3 was defined by IMGT convention, running from the second conserved V-encoded cysteine to the conserved J-encoded phenylalanine. Sequences without an unambiguous match to a single V gene segment were excluded from the earlier analysis of almost 600 of the donors. In an earlier analysis of almost 600 of the donors, a V segment was called functional when productive rearrangements were above 56.7%, and segregating when the standard deviation between donors exceeded 5%. To diagnose cytomegalovirus status from the catalog of TCR beta chain sequences, a statistical classification framework was built. V and J gene assignment, in a later analysis, came from comparing TCR nucleotide sequences with IMGT/GENE-DB human TR gene sequences. In a later analysis, CDR3 sequences and most-parsimonious VDJ recombination scenarios were assigned using the TCRdist pipeline. In a later analysis, each TCR beta chain was defined by its CDR3 amino acid sequence together with its V-gene family, and reads without a unique V-gene family were excluded. To address suspected cross-contamination and a sequencing artifact, a later analysis removed a few hundred highly shared, low-generation-probability nucleotide sequences. For each public chain, a later analysis derived a clonal expansion index from normalized ranks of inferred template counts within each repertoire. Generation probabilities in a later analysis came from a VDJ recombination model fitted to out-of-frame rearrangements, and those results were checked against IGoR. In a later analysis, TCR-TCR, TCR-HLA and TCR-CMV co-occurrence was scored with hypergeometric tests, and a repertoire-size bias correction was applied to TCR pairs. In a later analysis, false discovery rates were estimated by permuting HLA or CMV assignments 20 times. A later analysis grouped co-occurring TCRs with DBSCAN, adding TCRdist sequence similarity when clustering within HLA-allele-positive subsets. For co-occurrence clustering, repertoires with fewer than 30,000 or more than 120,000 public chains were excluded, along with roughly five repertoires with anomalous nucleotide sharing. As stored in TCRdb, this immuneACCESS dataset retains in-frame rearrangements with V and J assigned. A fraction of the clones does not appear; measured against another copy, unresolved V genes explain less than half of the discrepancy, and the remainder lacks a known reason. V, J and clone size derive from that table, while D and trimming were established from the DNA sequence. The data table for this sample lists roughly 80,000 clones. About 1% of the sample is held by the ten biggest clonotypes.

Taken from cysteine to phenylalanine, the CDR3 has 15 residues. Only the CDR3 region is kept as DNA, spanning 45 bases read in frame from base 1. V was cut back by 4 bases and J by 5 bases, leaving a gap of 15 bases between them. In the germline V gene, CDR1 corresponds to MRHNA and CDR2 to SNTAGT. As concerns this clone: No cognate antigen has been identified for it.

In total, roughly 710 healthy bone marrow donors made up the cohort. At the time of sampling, all cohort members were nominally healthy, though unrecorded immune exposures were likely present. The donor was CMV seronegative and belonged to the group of more than 300 seronegative cohort members. Each donor provided a peripheral blood sample, and peripheral blood mononuclear cells were used for TCR beta sequencing. Genomic DNA extraction from the blood cell samples was performed with the Qiagen DNeasy Blood Extraction Kit. The sample comprised PBMCs. Recombination linked TRBV6-4 to TRBJ2-1; the D gene lacks a confident call. The receptor's source is a woman aged 30 to 39 in good health and CMV-seronegative. The CDR3 region has the sequence CASSVTESNDNEQFF. The DNA sequence reads TGTGCCAGCAGTGTAACCGAGAGTAATGACAATGAGCAGTTCTTC.